This T cell receptor (beta chain) originates from a study of a mutant IDH1 vaccine in newly diagnosed glioma. Study context: Beginning 4-6 weeks after radiotherapy alone, or with temozolomide cycles, vaccination took place.

About this clone itself: Its antigen is as yet unknown.

The table came from immunoSEQ multiplex PCR; TCRdb's copy has only in-frame clones and leaves some out. The sample consists of 40,000 to 55,000 clones, roughly 90% of them appearing once. The CDR3 is 14 residues long. V lost 8 bases to trimming and J lost 1 base, with 14 bases between them. Germline V CDR1 and CDR2: MDHEN, SYDVKM. Time point here: week 11, during vaccination. Mutant IDH1 20-mer peptide, at 300 ug, made up each vaccine dose, with topical imiquimod. Sequenced material: PBMCs, taken from a glioma patient whose treatment included an IDH1 peptide vaccine. The source of this sequence is a man between 50 and 59 years old with glioma. The rearrangement uses TRBV28 and TRBJ1-1; D is ambiguous. CDR3 residues: CASATTPKNTEAFF. In nucleotides, the CDR3 is TGTGCCAGCGCTACAACCCCCAAGAACACTGAAGCTTTCTTT.